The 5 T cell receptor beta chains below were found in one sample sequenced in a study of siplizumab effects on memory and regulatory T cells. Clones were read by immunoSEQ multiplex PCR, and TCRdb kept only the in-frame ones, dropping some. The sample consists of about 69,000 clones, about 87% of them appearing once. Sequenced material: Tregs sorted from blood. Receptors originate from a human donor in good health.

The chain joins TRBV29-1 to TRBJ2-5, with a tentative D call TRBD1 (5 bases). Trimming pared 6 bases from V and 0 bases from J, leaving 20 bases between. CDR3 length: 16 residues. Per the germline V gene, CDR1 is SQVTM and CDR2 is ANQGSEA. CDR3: CSVSESRGSYQETQYF. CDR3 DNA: TGCAGCGTGTCTGAAAGTAGGGGCTCCTACCAAGAGACCCAGTACTTC.

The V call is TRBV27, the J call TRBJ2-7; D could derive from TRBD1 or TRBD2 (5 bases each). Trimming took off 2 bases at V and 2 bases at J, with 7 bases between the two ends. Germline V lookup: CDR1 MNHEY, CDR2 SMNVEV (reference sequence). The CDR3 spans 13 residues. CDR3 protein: CASSLGGPYEQYF. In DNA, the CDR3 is TGTGCCAGCAGTTTAGGGGGACCCTACGAGCAGTACTTC.

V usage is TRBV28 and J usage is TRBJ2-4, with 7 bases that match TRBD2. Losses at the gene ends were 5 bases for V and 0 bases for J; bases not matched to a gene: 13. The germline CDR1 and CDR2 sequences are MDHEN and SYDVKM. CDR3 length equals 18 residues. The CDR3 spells CASSPRDYRRLAKNIQYF. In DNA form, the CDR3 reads TGTGCCAGCAGTCCCCGGGACTACCGTCGGCTAGCCAAAAACATTCAGTACTTC.

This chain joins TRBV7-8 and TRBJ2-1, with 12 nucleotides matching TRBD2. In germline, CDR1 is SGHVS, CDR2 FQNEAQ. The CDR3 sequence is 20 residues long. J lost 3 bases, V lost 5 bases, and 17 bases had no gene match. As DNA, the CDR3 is TGTGCCAGCAGCGATAAAAGACTAGCGGGAGCGGGCGGGGGCTACAATGAGCAGTTCTTC. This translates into CASSDKRLAGAGGGYNEQFF.

This CDR3 reads CASSLIGQGLYWGANVLTF. The DNA of the CDR3 is TGTGCCAGCAGCCTTATCGGACAGGGACTCTACTGGGGGGCCAACGTCCTGACTTTC. The gene calls are TRBV7-9 and TRBJ2-6, with 8 positions matching TRBD1. Germline V CDR1 and CDR2: SEHNR, FQNEAQ (reference sequence). The CDR3 consists of 19 residues. Germline trimming cut 5 bases from V and 4 bases from J; bases unmatched to any gene: 16.